This is a list of T cell receptor beta chains from one sample in a study of cytomegalovirus exposure and HLA in healthy donors. Clones were read by immunoSEQ multiplex PCR, and TCRdb kept only the in-frame ones, dropping some. This table holds 200,000 to 250,000 clones, about 89% found once. Sequences were obtained from PBMCs. These receptors came from a woman under 30 in good health and CMV-seronegative. Both conserved end residues are part of each CDR3. Each record gives: D gene, V gene, J gene, clone size, CDR3 DNA, CDR3 protein. The D gene is left open where the match is weak. Some rows have no size entry. The others give once, few or many, or a class for an expanded clone.

d_call: -; v_call: TRBV27; j_call: TRBJ2-4; clone_size: -; cdr3_nt: TGTGCCAGCAGTTTATACGGGGGGCGCACCAAAAACATTCAGTACTTC; cdr3_aa: CASSLYGGRTKNIQYF
d_call: TRBD1; v_call: TRBV7-9; j_call: TRBJ1-4; clone_size: -; cdr3_nt: TGTGCCAGCTGCGTCGGGACAGTCGTTAATGAAAAACTGTTTTTT; cdr3_aa: CASCVGTVVNEKLFF
d_call: -; v_call: TRBV19; j_call: TRBJ2-3; clone_size: -; cdr3_nt: TGTGCCAGTAGTTTAGGGCCAGATACGCAGTATTTT; cdr3_aa: CASSLGPDTQYF
d_call: -; v_call: TRBV18; j_call: TRBJ1-1; clone_size: -; cdr3_nt: TGTGCCAGCTCACAGCGGGGCTCGGACACTGAAGCTTTCTTT; cdr3_aa: CASSQRGSDTEAFF
d_call: TRBD2; v_call: TRBV4-1; j_call: TRBJ2-3; clone_size: -; cdr3_nt: TGCGCCAGCAGCCTAGGGCGGGCTAGCGGGGGGGATACGCAGTATTTT; cdr3_aa: CASSLGRASGGDTQYF
d_call: TRBD1; v_call: TRBV7-3; j_call: TRBJ1-5; clone_size: -; cdr3_nt: TGTGCCAGCAGCCCGACAGGGGGCGAGAGCAATCAGCCCCAGCATTTT; cdr3_aa: CASSPTGGESNQPQHF
d_call: TRBD1; v_call: TRBV9; j_call: TRBJ2-1; clone_size: -; cdr3_nt: TGTGCCAGCAGCGTAGAAGACAGGGAATCCAATGAGCAGTTCTTC; cdr3_aa: CASSVEDRESNEQFF
d_call: -; v_call: TRBV4-2; j_call: TRBJ1-2; clone_size: -; cdr3_nt: TGTGCCAGCAGCCAGAACAGGGTGGGTCTCTATGTCTACACCTTC; cdr3_aa: CASSQNRVGLYVYTF
d_call: -; v_call: TRBV10-3; j_call: TRBJ1-4; clone_size: -; cdr3_nt: TGTGCCATCGGAACAGGGTCAACTAATGAAAAACTGTTTTTT; cdr3_aa: CAIGTGSTNEKLFF
d_call: -; v_call: TRBV7-2; j_call: TRBJ2-1; clone_size: -; cdr3_nt: TGTGCCAGCAGCTTAGGGTTGGAGGGTGAGCAGTTCTTC; cdr3_aa: CASSLGLEGEQFF
d_call: -; v_call: TRBV6-5; j_call: TRBJ2-7; clone_size: -; cdr3_nt: TGTGCCAGCAGTTGGGCACGAACATCCTACGAGCAGTACTTC; cdr3_aa: CASSWARTSYEQYF
d_call: -; v_call: TRBV5-1; j_call: TRBJ1-6; clone_size: -; cdr3_nt: TGCGCCAGCAGCCTTGGACATCCTGATAATTCACCCCTCCACTTT; cdr3_aa: CASSLGHPDNSPLHF
d_call: -; v_call: TRBV11-2; j_call: TRBJ1-3; clone_size: -; cdr3_nt: TGTGCCAGCAGCTTAGACCGTTTCTCCTCTGGAAACACCATATATTTT; cdr3_aa: CASSLDRFSSGNTIYF
d_call: -; v_call: TRBV11-2; j_call: TRBJ1-1; clone_size: -; cdr3_nt: TGTGCCAGCAGCGGCCTTAGAAGGGGTACTGAAGCTTTCTTT; cdr3_aa: CASSGLRRGTEAFF
d_call: TRBD1; v_call: TRBV4-3; j_call: TRBJ2-2; clone_size: -; cdr3_nt: TGCGCCAGCAGCCAAGATGTAGGGGGCCGGTCCGGGGAGCTGTTTTTT; cdr3_aa: CASSQDVGGRSGELFF
d_call: -; v_call: TRBV19; j_call: TRBJ2-6; clone_size: -; cdr3_nt: TGTGCCAGTCGTGGGGGACACTCTGGGGCCAACGTCCTGACTTTC; cdr3_aa: CASRGGHSGANVLTF
d_call: -; v_call: TRBV5-1; j_call: TRBJ2-3; clone_size: -; cdr3_nt: TGCGCCAGCAGTCGGGACATCCAGCGTTTCACAGATACGCAGTATTTT; cdr3_aa: CASSRDIQRFTDTQYF
d_call: TRBD1; v_call: TRBV7-9; j_call: TRBJ1-6; clone_size: -; cdr3_nt: TGTGCCAGCAGCTCTGGGACAGTATTTAATTCACCCCTCCACTTT; cdr3_aa: CASSSGTVFNSPLHF
d_call: TRBD1; v_call: TRBV10-2; j_call: TRBJ1-2; clone_size: -; cdr3_nt: TGCGCCAGCAGTGACTCTAAGACAGGGGGCTCTGGCTACACCTTC; cdr3_aa: CASSDSKTGGSGYTF
d_call: TRBD1; v_call: TRBV11-3; j_call: TRBJ2-7; clone_size: -; cdr3_nt: TGTGCCAGCAGCCGGACAGGGTGGACCTCCTACGAGCAGTACTTC; cdr3_aa: CASSRTGWTSYEQYF
d_call: TRBD1; v_call: TRBV9; j_call: TRBJ2-1; clone_size: -; cdr3_nt: TGTGCCAGCAGCATTTCCGGGACAGGGGCCTACAATGAGCAGTTCTTC; cdr3_aa: CASSISGTGAYNEQFF
d_call: -; v_call: TRBV7-9; j_call: TRBJ2-5; clone_size: -; cdr3_nt: TGTGCCAGCAGCTTAGTCCAACTAGAAAAAGAGACCCAGTACTTC; cdr3_aa: CASSLVQLEKETQYF
d_call: TRBD2; v_call: TRBV7-9; j_call: TRBJ2-3; clone_size: -; cdr3_nt: TGTGCCAGCAGCCTGTGGGGGGGTACCCAGAGCACAGATACGCAGTATTTT; cdr3_aa: CASSLWGGTQSTDTQYF
d_call: -; v_call: TRBV7-9; j_call: TRBJ1-5; clone_size: -; cdr3_nt: TGTGCCAGCAGCTTAGCTAGAGGGCCATATAGCAATCAGCCCCAGCATTTT; cdr3_aa: CASSLARGPYSNQPQHF
d_call: -; v_call: TRBV6-5; j_call: TRBJ2-3; clone_size: -; cdr3_nt: TGTGCCAGCAGTTACTCATCCCGGGGAGGCACAGATACGCAGTATTTT; cdr3_aa: CASSYSSRGGTDTQYF
d_call: TRBD1; v_call: TRBV5-5; j_call: TRBJ2-2; clone_size: -; cdr3_nt: TGTGCCAGCAGCGACGGGACAGGGGCCAACACCGGGGAGCTGTTTTTT; cdr3_aa: CASSDGTGANTGELFF
d_call: -; v_call: TRBV7-5; j_call: TRBJ2-3; clone_size: -; cdr3_nt: TGTGCCAGAAGCCCGTTAACGGGGGGTCGCACAGATACGCAGTATTTT; cdr3_aa: CARSPLTGGRTDTQYF
d_call: -; v_call: TRBV28; j_call: TRBJ1-6; clone_size: -; cdr3_nt: TGTGCCAGCAGGTTTATTCGGGATAATTCACCCCTCCACTTT; cdr3_aa: CASRFIRDNSPLHF
d_call: TRBD1; v_call: TRBV28; j_call: TRBJ1-2; clone_size: -; cdr3_nt: TGTGCCAGCACTTCAGGGGGCATAGCCTATGGCTACACCTTC; cdr3_aa: CASTSGGIAYGYTF
d_call: TRBD1; v_call: TRBV7-9; j_call: TRBJ2-7; clone_size: -; cdr3_nt: TGTGCCAGCAGCCGGGACAGGGAGAGGCAGTACTTC; cdr3_aa: CASSRDRERQYF
d_call: TRBD1; v_call: TRBV10-1; j_call: TRBJ1-1; clone_size: -; cdr3_nt: TGCGCCAGCAGTGGAGGACAGGATTCTGAAGCTTTCTTT; cdr3_aa: CASSGGQDSEAFF
d_call: -; v_call: TRBV5-4; j_call: TRBJ2-7; clone_size: few; cdr3_nt: TGTGCCAGCAGCTTGAAAGGTCGGGGTCTCCCCTTTAGGGCGGTCGGGCAGTACTTC; cdr3_aa: CASSLKGRGLPFRAVGQYF
d_call: -; v_call: TRBV5-4; j_call: TRBJ1-1; clone_size: -; cdr3_nt: TGTGCCAGCAGCTTAAGGGGAAACACTGAAGCTTTCTTT; cdr3_aa: CASSLRGNTEAFF
d_call: -; v_call: TRBV10-3; j_call: TRBJ2-1; clone_size: -; cdr3_nt: TGTGCCATCAGACTCGGGACTTACAATGAGCAGTTCTTC; cdr3_aa: CAIRLGTYNEQFF
d_call: -; v_call: TRBV5-5; j_call: TRBJ1-1; clone_size: -; cdr3_nt: TGTGCCAGCAGCTTATCGGCACAGGGGAACACTGAAGCTTTCTTT; cdr3_aa: CASSLSAQGNTEAFF
d_call: -; v_call: TRBV5-1; j_call: TRBJ2-7; clone_size: -; cdr3_nt: TGCGCCAGCCACTATGGAGGGAGGAACGAGCAGTACTTC; cdr3_aa: CASHYGGRNEQYF
d_call: -; v_call: TRBV27; j_call: TRBJ2-1; clone_size: -; cdr3_nt: TGTGCCAGCAGCCAATGGGGGGGCAGAAGAGCTGACAATGAGCAGTTCTTC; cdr3_aa: CASSQWGGRRADNEQFF
d_call: TRBD1; v_call: TRBV11-2; j_call: TRBJ1-6; clone_size: once; cdr3_nt: TGTGCCAGCAGCACCGGGACAGGGAGGAATTCACCCCTCCACTTT; cdr3_aa: CASSTGTGRNSPLHF
d_call: TRBD2; v_call: TRBV9; j_call: TRBJ2-2; clone_size: once; cdr3_nt: TGTGCCAGCAGGAGCGGGGGGACGAACACCGGGGAGCTGTTTTTT; cdr3_aa: CASRSGGTNTGELFF